The entry below gives a single T cell receptor beta chain sequence along with its context. Sequencing was performed with immunoSEQ multiplex PCR; in TCRdb, only in-frame clones are kept and a portion is missing. There are some 120,000 clones in the sample; 80% to 95% occur only once, and almost 2.5% lies in the top ten. The ends were cut back, 4 bases at V and 6 bases at J, with 18 bases in the middle. Germline CDR1 is SGHVS and CDR2 is FQNEAQ. The CDR3 extends over 16 amino acids. These data come from a study of control samples from healthy donors and cancer patients. The chain links TRBV7-8 to TRBJ2-2; the D gene is possibly TRBD1 (5 bases). The clonotype comes from a man between 18 and 35 years old in good health. Sequences were obtained from blood. CDR3 residues: CASSSAAGSYAGELFF. The CDR3 DNA reads as TGTGCCAGCAGCTCCGCCGCAGGGTCTTACGCCGGGGAGCTGTTTTTT.